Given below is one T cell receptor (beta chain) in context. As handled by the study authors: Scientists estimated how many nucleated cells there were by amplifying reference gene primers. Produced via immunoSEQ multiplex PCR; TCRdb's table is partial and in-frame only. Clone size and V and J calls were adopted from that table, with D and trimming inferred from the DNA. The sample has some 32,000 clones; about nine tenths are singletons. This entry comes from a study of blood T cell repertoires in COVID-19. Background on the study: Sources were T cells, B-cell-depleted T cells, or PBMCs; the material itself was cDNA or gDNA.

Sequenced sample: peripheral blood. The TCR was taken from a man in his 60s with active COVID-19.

The CDR3 DNA follows: TGTGCCATCAGTGTCGGGACAGGGGGCCGTTCACCCCTCCACTTT. It translates to CAISVGTGGRSPLHF. The chain uses TRBV10-3 and TRBJ1-6, with 12 bases fitting TRBD1. CDR3 length: 15 amino acids. V was clipped by 4 bases and J by 9 bases; unmatched bases: 4. In germline, CDR1 is ENHRY, CDR2 SYGVKD.